These 21 T cell receptor beta chains were all obtained from the same sample, sequenced in a study of T cell changes during pregnancy in multiple sclerosis. Produced via immunoSEQ multiplex PCR; TCRdb's table is partial and in-frame only. The data hold 55,000 to 70,000 clones, with about 88% observed a single time. The sequences come from peripheral blood, collected in the first trimester of pregnancy. The receptors were gathered from a female donor with multiple sclerosis, enrolled in a pregnancy study.

This clone has only one observation. The junction and the germline gene differ at one end; a read error may be behind it. The chain has TRBV18 and TRBJ1-5; D possibly corresponds to TRBD1 (6 bases). The V gene's germline CDR1 is KGHSH and CDR2 LQKENI. This CDR3 region has 16 residues. The CDR3 nucleotides are TGTGCCAGCTCACCGCAATCGTCCCGTGGGGGCCAGCGCCAGCATTTT. Its protein product is CASSPQSSRGGQRQHF.

CDR3 DNA sequence: TGTGCCAGCAGCTTAGATGGTAGGACTAGCACAGATACGCAGTATTTT. Its translation is CASSLDGRTSTDTQYF. This chain links TRBV11-2 with TRBJ2-3; tentative D call: TRBD2 (5 bases). The CDR3 runs 16 residues. Germline V gene lookup returns CDR1 SGHAT and CDR2 FQNNGV. V lost 0 bases, J lost 0 bases, and 10 bases lay in between.

The chain is built from TRBV5-1 and TRBJ2-5; 9 bases agree with TRBD1. Losses at the gene ends were 4 bases for V and 1 base for J; bases not matched to a gene: 5. This CDR3 is 15 amino acids long. Germline CDR1 reads SGHRS; CDR2 reads YFSETQ. The CDR3 spells CASSRQGGTQETQYF. Here the CDR3 DNA reads TGCGCCAGCAGCCGACAGGGGGGGACCCAAGAGACCCAGTACTTC.

The CDR3 protein is CASSKPGTGDEKLFF. The CDR3 bases are TGTGCCAGCAGTAAACCCGGGACAGGGGACGAAAAACTGTTTTTT. The rearrangement uses TRBV6-6 and TRBJ1-4; TRBD1 aligns across 10 bases. Trimming removed 5 bases from V and 8 bases from J; junction bases left unmatched: 8. The CDR3 is 15 amino acids. CDR1 is MNHNY, CDR2 SVGAGI, per germline (reference sequence).

The gene calls are TRBV2 and TRBJ1-3; TRBD1 aligns across 8 bases. Per the germline V gene, CDR1 is SNHLY and CDR2 is FYNNEI. With V trimmed by 6 bases and J by 4 bases, 8 bases remained unmatched. CDR3 size: 15 residues. This CDR3 is CASRDTGGSGNTIYF. CDR3 DNA sequence: TGTGCCAGCAGGGACACAGGGGGGTCAGGAAACACCATATATTTT.

The rearrangement links TRBV5-1 to TRBJ1-1, with a weak D call TRBD1 (5 bases). Germline V gene lookup returns CDR1 SGHRS and CDR2 YFSETQ. The CDR3 sequence is 13 residues long. Trimming cost V 3 bases and J 5 bases, with 11 bases left between them. CDR3 DNA: TGCGCCAGCAGCTCCAACGACAGAACTGAAGCTTTCTTT. Protein sequence: CASSSNDRTEAFF.

The chain joins TRBV7-9 to TRBJ1-2; 7 bases match TRBD1. The CDR3 is made up of 13 amino acids. Trimming cost V 6 bases and J 8 bases; bases outside gene matches: 9. Germline V gene lookup returns CDR1 SEHNR and CDR2 FQNEAQ (reference sequence). The CDR3 coding sequence is TGTGCCAGCAGTCGGACAGGACAAAGGGGCTACACCTTC. Translating it yields CASSRTGQRGYTF.

The chain couples TRBV18 to TRBJ1-2; possibly TRBD1 for D (5 bases). Trimming removed 3 bases from V and 8 bases from J, with 13 bases in between. Looked up from germline, CDR1 is KGHSH and CDR2 is LQKENI. The CDR3 consists of 13 residues. The CDR3 coding sequence is TGTGCCAGCTCACCTTCACAGGATGACGGCTACACCTTC. It codes for CASSPSQDDGYTF.

This clone was observed a single time. This sequence joins TRBV5-1 and TRBJ1-1; D gene unclear. Trimming stripped 7 bases from V and 5 bases from J, with 21 bases between. Germline-derived CDR1 and CDR2 are SGHRS and YFSETQ. This CDR3 comprises 15 residues. The CDR3 is CASSFAPGRETEAFF. CDR3 coding DNA: TGCGCCAGCTCCTTCGCCCCGGGGAGGGAGACTGAAGCTTTCTTT.

This chain connects TRBV9 to TRBJ1-1; D may be TRBD1 (6 bases). CDR3 size: 14 residues. With 2 bases removed from V and 1 base from J, the gap between germline ends came to 9 bases. Germline assignment: CDR1 SGDLS and CDR2 YYNGEE. CDR3: CASSVETGNTEAFF. The CDR3 DNA reads TGTGCCAGCAGCGTTGAGACAGGGAACACTGAAGCTTTCTTT. The full variable domain, completed using reference TRBV9 and TRBJ1-1, is DSGVTQTPKHLITATGQRVTLRCSPRSGDLSVYWYQQSLDQGLQFLIQYYNGEERAKGNILERFSAQQFPDLHSELNLSSLELGDSALYFCASSVETGNTEAFFGQGTRLTVV.

As DNA, the CDR3 is TGTGCCAGCAGCATCACAGGGAACTATGGCTACACCTTC. It codes for CASSITGNYGYTF. V gene TRBV7-9 combines with J gene TRBJ1-2; TRBD1 is a possible D gene (6 bases). In germline, CDR1 is SEHNR, CDR2 FQNEAQ (reference sequence). V was trimmed by 5 bases and J by 2 bases, leaving 9 bases between them. The CDR3 consists of 13 residues.

The rearrangement uses TRBV18 and TRBJ2-7; TRBD1 matches 12 bases. The V segment lost 0 bases and the J segment 6 bases; nucleotides outside the gene matches: 6. CDR1 and CDR2 from the germline V gene are KGHSH and LQKENI. CDR3 length: 16 amino acids. The DNA of the CDR3 is TGTGCCAGCTCACCACCCGGGACAGGGGGCTTTGGCGAGCAGTACTTC. Residues: CASSPPGTGGFGEQYF.

The chain joins TRBV12-5 to TRBJ2-7, with D maybe TRBD2 (6 bases). The V gene lost 7 bases and the J gene lost 0 bases, with 19 bases spanning the gap. This CDR3 contains 16 residues. Germline CDR1 is LGHNT and CDR2 is FRNRAP. The DNA of the CDR3 is TGTGCTAGTGCCGGGGGTGGGGCGGGGAGCTCCTACGAGCAGTACTTC. Residues: CASAGGGAGSSYEQYF.

The J gene is TRBJ2-6, the V gene TRBV27; 8 nucleotides match TRBD1. From germline, CDR1 is MNHEY and CDR2 SMNVEV (reference sequence). There are 16 residues in the CDR3. J lost 2 bases, V lost 5 bases, and 5 bases had no gene match. The chain's CDR3 is CASSPQGATGANVLTF. The CDR3 DNA reads TGTGCCAGCAGTCCCCAGGGGGCGACTGGGGCCAACGTCCTGACTTTC.

This clone is classed as medium-sized. The chain employs TRBV6-1 and TRBJ2-3; D possibly corresponds to TRBD2 (6 bases). V dropped 2 bases and J dropped 0 bases, with 9 bases sitting between them. Germline loops: CDR1 MNHNS, CDR2 SASEGT. The CDR3 has 15 residues. Here the CDR3 reads CASSEMEGSTDTQYF. The CDR3 nucleotides read TGTGCCAGCAGTGAAATGGAGGGGAGCACAGATACGCAGTATTTT.

This rearrangement joins TRBV9 to TRBJ2-7, with D perhaps TRBD2 (6 bases). Trimming shortened V by 0 bases and J by 3 bases, and 10 bases separated the two germline ends. The CDR3 has 14 amino acids. CDR1 and CDR2 from the germline V gene are SGDLS and YYNGEE. The CDR3 nucleotides read TGTGCCAGCAGCGTAGCGGTCGGGAGCTACGAGCAGTACTTC. Protein: CASSVAVGSYEQYF.

J is TRBJ1-2 and V is TRBV9, with D perhaps TRBD1 (5 bases). This CDR3 has 13 amino acids. The V gene lost 3 bases and the J gene lost 8 bases, with 14 bases spanning the gap. Germline loops: CDR1 SGDLS, CDR2 YYNGEE. For the CDR3, the DNA is TGTGCCAGCAGCGACAGGTCGGCGGGGGGCTACACCTTC. Amino acid sequence: CASSDRSAGGYTF.

This sequence joins TRBV4-2 and TRBJ1-1, with D unclear. V was cut by 0 bases and J by 5 bases, with 13 bases left in between. This CDR3 is built from 15 residues. CDR1 and CDR2 from the germline V gene are LGHNA and YNFKEQ. The chain's CDR3 is CASSQDPRAGTEAFF. In nucleotides, the CDR3 is TGTGCCAGCAGCCAAGATCCGAGGGCCGGGACTGAAGCTTTCTTT.

This chain connects TRBV29-1 to TRBJ2-5, with TRBD2 identical over 13 bases. The CDR3 covers 14 residues. CDR1 is SQVTM, CDR2 ANQGSEA, per germline. With 4 bases clipped from V and 5 bases from J, the junction kept 4 bases outside the gene matches. The CDR3 sequence is CSVAGTSGEETQYF. In DNA, the CDR3 is TGCAGCGTTGCGGGGACTAGCGGGGAGGAGACCCAGTACTTC. Full variable domain (missing parts from reference TRBV29-1 and TRBJ2-5): SAVISQKPSRDICQRGTSLTIQCQVDSQVTMMFWYRQQPGQSLTLIATANQGSEATYESGFVIDKFPISRPNLTFSTLTVSNMSPEDSSIYLCSVAGTSGEETQYFGPGTRLLVL.

The chain joins TRBV19 to TRBJ2-1; TRBD2 aligns across 8 bases. This CDR3 has 16 amino acids. Germline values: CDR1 LNHDA, CDR2 SQIVND (reference sequence). V lost 5 bases to trimming and J lost 5 bases; unmatched junction nucleotides: 11. The CDR3 DNA reads TGTGCCAGTAGTGATAGCGGGATGGGCCTTCACAATGAGCAGTTCTTC. Protein sequence: CASSDSGMGLHNEQFF.

The chain recombines TRBV30 with TRBJ1-6, with TRBD1 as a possible D gene (6 bases). The germline V gene has CDR1 GTSNPN and CDR2 SVGIG (reference sequence). Between the trimmed V and J ends, which lost 5 bases and 10 bases, there was a span of 12 bases. There are 12 residues in the CDR3. The CDR3 is CAWSGTNSPLHF. The CDR3 nucleotides are TGTGCCTGGTCCGGGACAAACTCACCCCTCCACTTT.